The 11 T cell receptor beta chains listed next were all sequenced from one sample in a study of blood T cell repertoires in COVID-19. TCRdb's copy holds only in-frame clones and misses some; the assay was immunoSEQ multiplex PCR. The sample contains tens of thousands of clones, under 95% of which appear only once. Material: peripheral blood. All receptors derive from a human donor in a cohort sampled during active COVID-19.

The chain recombines TRBV7-9 with TRBJ1-2; no reliable D call. V lost 5 bases, J lost 4 bases, and 17 bases lay in between. Looked up from germline, CDR1 is SEHNR and CDR2 is FQNEAQ (reference sequence). This CDR3 has 15 amino acids. Here the CDR3 reads CASSAWTPSGYGYTF. The CDR3 DNA is TGTGCCAGCAGCGCTTGGACCCCGAGCGGCTATGGCTACACCTTC.

This chain links TRBV19 with TRBJ1-3; D remains ambiguous. Trimming stripped 1 base from V and 0 bases from J, with 10 bases between. CDR1 is LNHDA, CDR2 SQIVND, per germline (reference sequence). The CDR3 runs 16 residues. As DNA, the CDR3 is TGTGCCAGTAGTATAGGGGAGAGCCTCTCTGGAAACACCATATATTTT. Encoded protein: CASSIGESLSGNTIYF. Supplemented by reference TRBV19 and TRBJ1-3, the full variable domain reads DGGITQSPKYLFRKEGQNVTLSCEQNLNHDAMYWYRQDPGQGLRLIYYSQIVNDFQKGDIAEGYSVSREKKESFPLTVTSAQKNPTAFYLCASSIGESLSGNTIYFGEGSWLTVV.

This sequence joins TRBV11-1 and TRBJ1-1; tentatively, D is TRBD1 (6 bases). The length of the CDR3 is 15 residues. Germline assignment: CDR1 SGHAT and CDR2 FQDESV (reference sequence). Trimming stripped 5 bases from V and 1 base from J, with 14 bases between. CDR3 sequence: CASSRRTAANTEAFF. The CDR3 DNA sequence: TGTGCCAGCAGCCGCAGGACAGCGGCGAACACTGAAGCTTTCTTT. The entire variable domain, with the rest obtained from reference TRBV11-1 and TRBJ1-1, is as follows: EAEVAQSPRYKITEKSQAVAFWCDPISGHATLYWYRQILGQGPELLVQFQDESVVDDSQLPKDRFSAERLKGVDSTLKIQPAELGDSAMYLCASSRRTAANTEAFFGQGTRLTVV.

The rearrangement joins TRBV11-3 to TRBJ2-1; TRBD2 matches at 12 bases. The germline V gene encodes CDR1 SGHNT and CDR2 YENEEA. This CDR3 spans 15 amino acids. Losses at the gene ends were 1 base for V and 8 bases for J; bases not matched to a gene: 3. Written as DNA, the CDR3 is TGTGCCAGCAGCTTAGGACTAGCGGGGGTGGATGAGCAGTTCTTC. Translated: CASSLGLAGVDEQFF.

The J gene is TRBJ1-1, the V gene TRBV7-3, with D possibly TRBD1 on 5 matching bases. This CDR3 comprises 15 residues. V was shortened by 4 bases and J by 1 base, with 13 bases between the two germline ends. Germline CDR1 SGHTA, CDR2 FQGTGA. CDR3 sequence reads: CASSSSGIPNTEAFF. In DNA, the CDR3 is TGTGCCAGCAGCTCCTCAGGGATCCCGAACACTGAAGCTTTCTTT.

V and J are TRBV10-3 and TRBJ2-2; unclear D gene. In germline, CDR1 is ENHRY, CDR2 SYGVKD. The V and J ends lost 9 bases and 0 bases respectively, with 11 bases between them. This CDR3 is built from 14 residues. CDR3 amino acids: CAMHGGANTGELFF. The CDR3 DNA follows: TGTGCCATGCACGGCGGAGCGAACACCGGGGAGCTGTTTTTT.

V and J are TRBV3-1 (or the pseudogene TRBV3-2) and TRBJ2-5; D is unresolved. Germline V CDR1 and CDR2: LGHDT, YNNKEL (reference sequence). The V and J ends lost 5 bases and 5 bases respectively, with 9 bases between them. The CDR3 totals 12 residues. Written as DNA, the CDR3 is TGTGCCAGCAGCTTCTACGGGGAGACCCAGTACTTC. This translates into CASSFYGETQYF.

This clone was counted only a few times. The V call is TRBV5-4, the J call TRBJ1-6, with 8 bases identical to TRBD1. The V and J ends lost 4 bases and 7 bases, in that order; junction bases with no gene match: 10. Germline V gene data show CDR1 as SGHNT and CDR2 as YYREEE (reference sequence). This CDR3 contains 16 residues. The CDR3 sequence: CASSPAGQGRNSPLHF. The CDR3 coding sequence is TGTGCCAGCAGCCCGGCAGGACAGGGCAGAAATTCACCCCTCCACTTT.

This chain joins TRBV19 and TRBJ2-5, with a possible D match to TRBD1 (6 bases). Trimming pared 1 base from V and 5 bases from J, leaving 8 bases between. This CDR3 is 13 amino acids long. CDR1 LNHDA and CDR2 SQIVND come from the germline V gene (reference sequence). The CDR3 here is CASSIGTVETQYF. CDR3 DNA: TGTGCCAGTAGTATAGGGACAGTTGAGACCCAGTACTTC.

J is TRBJ2-7 and V is TRBV7-9, with 10 bases aligning to TRBD1. The CDR3 has 15 residues. The V gene end was trimmed by 5 bases and the J gene end by 4 bases; junction bases not matched to a gene: 8. From germline, CDR1 is SEHNR and CDR2 FQNEAQ (reference sequence). Here the CDR3 reads CASSPDRGLGYEQYF. The DNA for the CDR3 is TGTGCCAGCAGCCCAGACAGGGGGCTGGGGTACGAGCAGTACTTC.

The chain combines TRBV12-3 or TRBV12-4 with TRBJ2-7; D gene ambiguous. This CDR3 has 12 residues. V was shortened by 1 base and J by 5 bases, with 6 bases between the two germline ends. CDR3 in amino acids: CASSLGSDEQYF. CDR3 DNA: TGTGCCAGCAGTTTAGGCAGCGACGAGCAGTACTTC.